The clone carrying this TCR beta chain was counted a single time. These data belong to a study of blood T cell repertoires in COVID-19. Trimming at V came to 5 bases and at J to 4 bases, leaving 8 bases not matched to a gene. The germline gives CDR1 MNHEY, CDR2 SMNVEV (reference sequence). This CDR3 is 15 amino acids long. Generated by immunoSEQ multiplex PCR, the TCRdb table keeps only in-frame clones and is missing some. The sample contains about 110,000 clones, about 85% of which appear only once. The TCR sequence derives from a human donor in a cohort sampled during active COVID-19. The chain has TRBV27 and TRBJ2-5; TRBD1 aligns across 9 bases. The sequenced sample consisted of peripheral blood. The CDR3 region is CASSPRATGGETQYF. CDR3 sequence (DNA): TGTGCCAGCAGTCCGAGGGCGACAGGGGGAGAGACCCAGTACTTC.